These 6 T cell receptor beta chains were all obtained from the same sample, sequenced in a study of T-cell memory formation after mild COVID-19. TCRdb used MiXCR to reprocess the 5' RACE reads, holding one entry per CDR3 protein. The top ten hold 22% of the sample, which has under 300,000 distinct CDR3 sequences, 8% to 9.5% seen once. The sample comprised PBMCs or a T cell subset sorted from them (not recorded which). The receptors originated from a man between 18 and 35 years old who had mild COVID-19 (a few samples of this study predate the infection). Cell type and time point are not known.

This clonotype was counted only a few times. J is TRBJ2-6 and V is TRBV7-9; 11 nucleotides agree with TRBD1. The germline gives CDR1 SEHNR, CDR2 FQNEAQ (reference sequence). The CDR3 extends over 18 amino acids. Trimming cost V 5 bases and J 2 bases; bases outside gene matches: 8. The CDR3 loop reads CASSGRDRGNPGANVLTF. The CDR3 DNA sequence: TGTGCCAGCAGCGGAAGGGACAGGGGGAACCCTGGGGCCAACGTCCTGACTTTC.

This clonotype came up a few times. This chain uses TRBV5-1 with TRBJ1-1; D is undetermined. The germline V and J ends were trimmed by 1 base and 0 bases, with 10 bases remaining between them. The germline V gene encodes CDR1 SGHRS and CDR2 YFSETQ. This CDR3 region has 15 residues. The CDR3, as DNA: TGCGCCAGCAGCTTGAGCCCCGGCGTGAACACTGAAGCTTTCTTT. Translated, it gives CASSLSPGVNTEAFF. Drawing the rest from reference TRBV5-1 and TRBJ1-1, the complete variable domain is KAGVTQTPRYLIKTRGQQVTLSCSPISGHRSVSWYQQTPGQGLQFLFEYFSETQRNKGNFPGRFSGRQFSNSRSEMNVSTLELGDSALYLCASSLSPGVNTEAFFGQGTRLTVV.

This clonotype was seen ten or more times. This chain uses TRBV7-8 with TRBJ2-3, with unresolved D. Trimming took 2 bases from V and 2 from J, leaving 11 bases between them. Germline V gene lookup returns CDR1 SGHVS and CDR2 FQNEAQ. The CDR3 is 15 amino acids. Here the CDR3 reads CASSLKRVLTDTQYF. The CDR3, as DNA: TGTGCCAGCAGCTTAAAACGGGTTCTCACAGATACGCAGTATTTT.

The chain is built from TRBV30 and TRBJ2-2, with D tentatively TRBD1 (6 bases). Deletions cut 4 bases from V and 4 bases from J, with 13 bases between. The CDR3 spans 14 residues. The V gene's germline CDR1 is GTSNPN and CDR2 SVGIG (reference sequence). The CDR3 DNA sequence: TGTGCCTGGACCATACAGGGAAGCACCGGGGAGCTGTTTTTT. Its translation: CAWTIQGSTGELFF.

This chain links TRBV5-1 with TRBJ1-3; D uncertain. Germline CDR1 SGHRS, CDR2 YFSETQ. The CDR3 covers 18 residues. With 0 bases removed from V and 0 bases from J, the gap between germline ends came to 16 bases. The CDR3 region is CASSLAGGKIPSGNTIYF. CDR3 coding DNA: TGCGCCAGCAGCTTGGCCGGTGGAAAAATACCCTCTGGAAACACCATATATTTT. Full variable domain (missing parts from reference TRBV5-1 and TRBJ1-3): KAGVTQTPRYLIKTRGQQVTLSCSPISGHRSVSWYQQTPGQGLQFLFEYFSETQRNKGNFPGRFSGRQFSNSRSEMNVSTLELGDSALYLCASSLAGGKIPSGNTIYFGEGSWLTVV.

A few counts support this clonotype. The V and J genes are TRBV20-1 and TRBJ1-6; no clear D gene. The V and J ends lost 1 base and 9 bases respectively, with 13 bases between them. Looked up from germline, CDR1 is DFQATT and CDR2 is SNEGSKA (reference sequence). The CDR3 contains 14 residues. CDR3 amino acids: CSARVREGSSPLHF. CDR3 nucleotide sequence: TGCAGTGCTAGAGTCCGGGAGGGAAGTTCACCCCTCCACTTT.